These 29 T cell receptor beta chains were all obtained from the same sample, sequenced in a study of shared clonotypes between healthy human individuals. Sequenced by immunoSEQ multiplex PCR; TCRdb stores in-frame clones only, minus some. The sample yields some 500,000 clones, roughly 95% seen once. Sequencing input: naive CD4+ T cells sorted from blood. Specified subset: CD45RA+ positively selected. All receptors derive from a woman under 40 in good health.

This chain's CDR3 is CASSLVLAGASNEQFF. Written as DNA, the CDR3 is TGTGCCAGCAGCTTGGTGTTAGCGGGAGCCAGTAATGAGCAGTTCTTC. The rearrangement uses TRBV5-4 and TRBJ2-1; the match to TRBD2 covers 9 bases. V lost 0 bases, J lost 7 bases, and 8 bases stayed unmatched. This CDR3 region has 16 residues. Per the germline V gene, CDR1 is SGHNT and CDR2 is YYREEE (reference sequence).

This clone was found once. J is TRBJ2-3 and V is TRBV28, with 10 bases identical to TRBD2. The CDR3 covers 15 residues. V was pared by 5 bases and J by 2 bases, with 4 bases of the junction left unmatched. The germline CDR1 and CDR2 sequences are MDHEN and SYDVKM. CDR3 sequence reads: CASSTSGISTDTQYF. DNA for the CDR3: TGTGCCAGCAGTACTAGCGGGATTTCCACAGATACGCAGTATTTT.

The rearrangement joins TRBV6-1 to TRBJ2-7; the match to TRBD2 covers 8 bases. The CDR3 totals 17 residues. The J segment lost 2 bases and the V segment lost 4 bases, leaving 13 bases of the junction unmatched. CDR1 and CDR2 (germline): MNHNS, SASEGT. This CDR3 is CASSGPGWREVPYEQYF. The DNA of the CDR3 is TGTGCCAGCAGTGGCCCCGGTTGGCGGGAGGTTCCCTACGAGCAGTACTTC.

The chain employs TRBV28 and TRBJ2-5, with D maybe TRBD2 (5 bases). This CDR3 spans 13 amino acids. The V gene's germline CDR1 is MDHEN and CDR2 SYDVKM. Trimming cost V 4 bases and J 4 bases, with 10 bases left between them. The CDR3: CASSSGKRETQYF. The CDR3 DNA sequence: TGTGCCAGCAGTTCCGGGAAACGAGAGACCCAGTACTTC.

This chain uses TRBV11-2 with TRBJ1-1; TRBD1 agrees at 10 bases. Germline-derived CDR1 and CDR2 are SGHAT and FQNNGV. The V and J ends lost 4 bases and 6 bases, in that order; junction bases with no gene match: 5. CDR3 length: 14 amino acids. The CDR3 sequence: CASSSRTGGAEAFF. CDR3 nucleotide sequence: TGTGCCAGCAGCTCTAGGACAGGGGGGGCTGAAGCTTTCTTT. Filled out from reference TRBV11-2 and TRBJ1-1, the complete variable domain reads EAGVAQSPRYKIIEKRQSVAFWCNPISGHATLYWYQQILGQGPKLLIQFQNNGVVDDSQLPKDRFSAERLKGVDSTLKIQPAKLEDSAVYLCASSSRTGGAEAFFGQGTRLTVV.

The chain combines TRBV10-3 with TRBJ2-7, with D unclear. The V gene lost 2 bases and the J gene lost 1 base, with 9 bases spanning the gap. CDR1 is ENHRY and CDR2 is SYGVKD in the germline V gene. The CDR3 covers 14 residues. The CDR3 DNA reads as TGTGCCATCAGTGAGGGGATCGCGTCCTACGAGCAGTACTTC. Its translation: CAISEGIASYEQYF.

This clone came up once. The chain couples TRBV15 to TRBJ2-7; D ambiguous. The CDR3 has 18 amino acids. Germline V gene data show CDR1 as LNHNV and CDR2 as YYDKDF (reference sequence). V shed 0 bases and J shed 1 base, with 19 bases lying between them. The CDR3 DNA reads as TGTGCCACCAGCAGAGAGCAAAGGAACCGGTGTCCATCCTACGAGCAGTACTTC. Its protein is CATSREQRNRCPSYEQYF.

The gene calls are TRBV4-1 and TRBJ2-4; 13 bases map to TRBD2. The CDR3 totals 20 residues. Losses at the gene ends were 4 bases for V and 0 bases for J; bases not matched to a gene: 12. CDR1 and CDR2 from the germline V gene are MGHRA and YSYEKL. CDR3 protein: CASSPSGLAGSELAKNIQYF. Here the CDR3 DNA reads TGCGCCAGCAGCCCCTCGGGACTAGCGGGATCCGAACTAGCCAAAAACATTCAGTACTTC.

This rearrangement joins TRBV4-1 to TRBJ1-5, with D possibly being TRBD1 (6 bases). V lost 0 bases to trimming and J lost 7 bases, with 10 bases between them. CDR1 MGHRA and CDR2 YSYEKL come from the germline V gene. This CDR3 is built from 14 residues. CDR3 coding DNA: TGCGCCAGCAGCCAAGAGGGGGCGAGGCAGCCCCAGCATTTT. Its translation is CASSQEGARQPQHF.

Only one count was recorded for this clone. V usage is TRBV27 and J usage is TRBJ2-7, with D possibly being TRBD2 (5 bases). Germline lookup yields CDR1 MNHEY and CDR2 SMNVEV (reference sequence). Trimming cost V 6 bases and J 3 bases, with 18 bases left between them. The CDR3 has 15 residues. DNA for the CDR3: TGTGCCAGCAGGGGTGCGAGCGGAGACTTCTACGAGCAGTACTTC. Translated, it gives CASRGASGDFYEQYF.

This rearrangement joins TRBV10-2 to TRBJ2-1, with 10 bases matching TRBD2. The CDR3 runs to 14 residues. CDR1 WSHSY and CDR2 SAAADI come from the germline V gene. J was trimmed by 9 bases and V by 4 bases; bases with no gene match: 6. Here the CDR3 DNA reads TGCGCCAGCAGTGGGGGGACTAGCGTTCTTGAGCAGTTCTTC. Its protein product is CASSGGTSVLEQFF.

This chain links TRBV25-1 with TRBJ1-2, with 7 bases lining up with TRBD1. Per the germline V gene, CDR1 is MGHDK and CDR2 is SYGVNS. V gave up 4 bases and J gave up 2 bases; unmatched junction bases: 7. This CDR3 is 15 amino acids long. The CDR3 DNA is TGTGCCAGCAGTGCCTACAGGGGCGGCAACTATGGCTACACCTTC. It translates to CASSAYRGGNYGYTF.

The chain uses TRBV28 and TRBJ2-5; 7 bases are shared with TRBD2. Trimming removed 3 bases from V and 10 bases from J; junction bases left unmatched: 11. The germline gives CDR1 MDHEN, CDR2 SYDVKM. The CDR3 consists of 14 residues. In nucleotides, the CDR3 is TGTGCCAGCAGTTTGCGGGGGACCGTTGCGAGCCAGTACTTC. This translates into CASSLRGTVASQYF. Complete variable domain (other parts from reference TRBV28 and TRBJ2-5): DVKVTQSSRYLVKRTGEKVFLECVQDMDHENMFWYRQDPGLGLRLIYFSYDVKMKEKGDIPEGYSVSREKKERFSLILESASTNQTSMYLCASSLRGTVASQYFGPGTRLLVL.

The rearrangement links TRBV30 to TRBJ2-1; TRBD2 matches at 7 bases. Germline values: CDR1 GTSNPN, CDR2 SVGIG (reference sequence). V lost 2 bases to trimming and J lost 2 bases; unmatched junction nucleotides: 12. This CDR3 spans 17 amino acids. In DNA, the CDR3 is TGTGCCTGGAGTAAGTTGGGGAGGGAAGTCCCCTACAATGAGCAGTTCTTC. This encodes CAWSKLGREVPYNEQFF.

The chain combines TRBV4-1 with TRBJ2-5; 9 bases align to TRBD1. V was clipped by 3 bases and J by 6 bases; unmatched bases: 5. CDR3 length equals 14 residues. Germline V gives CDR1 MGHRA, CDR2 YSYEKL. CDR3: CASSQGQGPKTQYF. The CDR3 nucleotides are TGCGCCAGCAGCCAGGGACAGGGTCCAAAGACCCAGTACTTC.

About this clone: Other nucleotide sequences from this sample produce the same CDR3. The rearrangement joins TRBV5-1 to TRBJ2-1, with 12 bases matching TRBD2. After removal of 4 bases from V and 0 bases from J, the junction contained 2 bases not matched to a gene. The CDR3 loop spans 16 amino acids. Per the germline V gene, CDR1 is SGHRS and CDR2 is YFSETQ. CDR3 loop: CASSTTSGSSYNEQFF. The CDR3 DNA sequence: TGCGCCAGCAGCACGACTAGCGGGAGCTCCTACAATGAGCAGTTCTTC.

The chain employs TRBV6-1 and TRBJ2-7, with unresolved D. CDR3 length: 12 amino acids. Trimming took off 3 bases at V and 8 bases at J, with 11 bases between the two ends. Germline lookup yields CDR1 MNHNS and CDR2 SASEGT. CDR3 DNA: TGTGCCAGCAGTGACCGCACGCACCAGCAGTACTTC. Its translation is CASSDRTHQQYF.

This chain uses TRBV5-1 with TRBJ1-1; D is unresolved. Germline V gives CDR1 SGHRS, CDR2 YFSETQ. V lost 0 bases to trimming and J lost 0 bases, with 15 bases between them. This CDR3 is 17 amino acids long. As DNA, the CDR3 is TGCGCCAGCAGCTTGGGTAGGACGCCCCTCTTGAACACTGAAGCTTTCTTT. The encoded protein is CASSLGRTPLLNTEAFF.

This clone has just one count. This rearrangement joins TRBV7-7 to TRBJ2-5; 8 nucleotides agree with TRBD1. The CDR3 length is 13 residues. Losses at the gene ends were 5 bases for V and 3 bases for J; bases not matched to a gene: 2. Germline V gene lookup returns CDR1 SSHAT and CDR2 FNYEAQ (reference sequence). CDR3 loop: CASSPTGEETQYF. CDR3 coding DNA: TGTGCCAGCAGCCCGACAGGGGAAGAGACCCAGTACTTC. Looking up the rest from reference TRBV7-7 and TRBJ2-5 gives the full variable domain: GAGVSQSPRYKVTKRGQDVTLRCDPISSHATLYWYQQALGQGPEFLTYFNYEAQPDKSGLPSDRFSAERPEGSISTLTIQRTEQRDSAMYRCASSPTGEETQYFGPGTRLLVL.

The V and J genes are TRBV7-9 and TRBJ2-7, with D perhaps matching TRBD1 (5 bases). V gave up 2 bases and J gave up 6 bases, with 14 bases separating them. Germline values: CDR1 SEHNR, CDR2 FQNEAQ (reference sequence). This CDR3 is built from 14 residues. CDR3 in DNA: TGTGCCAGCAGCTTAACTTTGGGGCAAAGCGAGCAGTACTTC. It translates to CASSLTLGQSEQYF.

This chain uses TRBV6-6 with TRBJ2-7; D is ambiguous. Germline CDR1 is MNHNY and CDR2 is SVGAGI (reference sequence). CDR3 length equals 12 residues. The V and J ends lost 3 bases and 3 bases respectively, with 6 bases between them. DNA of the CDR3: TGTGCCAGCAGTTATAAGGACTACGAGCAGTACTTC. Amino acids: CASSYKDYEQYF.

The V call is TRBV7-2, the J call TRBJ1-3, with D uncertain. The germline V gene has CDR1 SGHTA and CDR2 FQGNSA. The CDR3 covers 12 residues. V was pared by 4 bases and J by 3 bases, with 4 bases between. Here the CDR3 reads CASSSIGNTIYF. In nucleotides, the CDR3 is TGTGCCAGCAGCTCTATTGGAAACACCATATATTTT.

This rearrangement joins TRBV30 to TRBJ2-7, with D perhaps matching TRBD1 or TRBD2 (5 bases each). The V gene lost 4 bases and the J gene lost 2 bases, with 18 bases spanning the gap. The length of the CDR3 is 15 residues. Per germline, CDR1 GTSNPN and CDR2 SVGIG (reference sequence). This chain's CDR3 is CAWTHGARDAYEQYF. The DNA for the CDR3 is TGTGCCTGGACCCATGGAGCCAGGGACGCCTACGAGCAGTACTTC.

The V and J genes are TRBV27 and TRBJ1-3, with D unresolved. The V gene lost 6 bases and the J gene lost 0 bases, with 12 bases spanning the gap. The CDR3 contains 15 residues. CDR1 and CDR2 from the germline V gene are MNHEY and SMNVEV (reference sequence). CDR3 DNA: TGTGCCAGCAGATTGAAGCCGGGCTCTGGAAACACCATATATTTT. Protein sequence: CASRLKPGSGNTIYF.

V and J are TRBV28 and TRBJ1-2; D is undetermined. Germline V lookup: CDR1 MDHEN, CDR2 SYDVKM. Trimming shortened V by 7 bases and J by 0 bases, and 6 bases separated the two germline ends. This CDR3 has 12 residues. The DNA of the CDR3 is TGTGCCAGCACCCGACCTAACTATGGCTACACCTTC. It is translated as CASTRPNYGYTF.

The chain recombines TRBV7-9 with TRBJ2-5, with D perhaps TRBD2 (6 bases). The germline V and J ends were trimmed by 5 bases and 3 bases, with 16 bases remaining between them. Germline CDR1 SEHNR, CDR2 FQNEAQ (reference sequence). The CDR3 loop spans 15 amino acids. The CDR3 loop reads CASSHTPTRKETQYF. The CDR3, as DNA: TGTGCCAGCAGCCATACCCCGACTAGGAAAGAGACCCAGTACTTC.

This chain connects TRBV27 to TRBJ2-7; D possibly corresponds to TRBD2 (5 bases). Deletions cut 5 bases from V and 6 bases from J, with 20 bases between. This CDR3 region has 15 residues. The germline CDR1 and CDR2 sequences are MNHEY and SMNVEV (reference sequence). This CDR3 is CASSPATRAVGEQYF. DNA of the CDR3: TGTGCCAGCAGTCCAGCCACTAGGGCGGTCGGCGAGCAGTACTTC.

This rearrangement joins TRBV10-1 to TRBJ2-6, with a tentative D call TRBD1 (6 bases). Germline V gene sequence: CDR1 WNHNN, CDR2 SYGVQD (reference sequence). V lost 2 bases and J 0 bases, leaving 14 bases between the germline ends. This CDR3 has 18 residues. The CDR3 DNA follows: TGCGCCAGCAGTGAGGGGACAACCGGGATCTCTGGGGCCAACGTCCTGACTTTC. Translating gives CASSEGTTGISGANVLTF.

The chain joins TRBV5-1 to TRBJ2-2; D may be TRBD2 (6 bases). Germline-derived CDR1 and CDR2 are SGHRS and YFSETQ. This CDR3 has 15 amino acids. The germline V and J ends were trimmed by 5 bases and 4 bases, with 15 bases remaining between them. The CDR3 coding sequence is TGCGCCAGCAGGGGGGGACTCAGGGTCACCGGGGAGCTGTTTTTT. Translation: CASRGGLRVTGELFF.